This is a list of T cell receptor beta chains from one sample in a study of blood T cell repertoires in COVID-19. Libraries were prepared by immunoSEQ multiplex PCR; TCRdb keeps only in-frame clonotypes and omits some of them. Altogether roughly 460,000 clones are present, approximately 90% being singletons, with the ten largest covering roughly 0.84%. The sequencing input was peripheral blood. These receptors came from a man aged 18 to 30 with COVID-19, enrolled during active disease. Both conserved end residues are part of each CDR3. Fields, in order: V gene, clone size, D gene, J gene, CDR3 protein, CDR3 DNA. A D gene is named only where the DNA matches it firmly. Clone size is stated in some rows and not others, as once, few, many or a class when expanded.

v_call: TRBV25-1; clone_size: NA; d_call: TRBD1; j_call: TRBJ1-4; cdr3_aa: CASSPTGGKLFF; cdr3_nt: TGTGCCAGCAGTCCGACAGGGGGAAAACTGTTTTTT
v_call: TRBV29-1; clone_size: NA; d_call: NA; j_call: TRBJ1-1; cdr3_aa: CSVVPLRGTEAFF; cdr3_nt: TGCAGCGTTGTCCCTCTACGAGGCACTGAAGCTTTCTTT
v_call: TRBV4-1; clone_size: NA; d_call: TRBD1; j_call: TRBJ2-6; cdr3_aa: CASSHRDRELVGANVLTF; cdr3_nt: TGCGCCAGCAGCCACCGGGACAGGGAGCTTGTGGGGGCCAACGTCCTGACTTTC
v_call: TRBV19; clone_size: NA; d_call: TRBD2; j_call: TRBJ2-7; cdr3_aa: CASSAASGGQYSYEQYF; cdr3_nt: TGTGCCAGTAGTGCGGCTAGCGGGGGCCAATACTCCTACGAGCAGTACTTC
v_call: TRBV5-5; clone_size: NA; d_call: TRBD1; j_call: TRBJ1-3; cdr3_aa: CASSFRQGEDTIYF; cdr3_nt: TGTGCCAGCAGCTTCCGACAGGGGGAGGACACCATATATTTT
v_call: TRBV7-9; clone_size: NA; d_call: TRBD2; j_call: TRBJ2-3; cdr3_aa: CASSLRGSTDTQYF; cdr3_nt: TGTGCCAGCAGCTTACGCGGGAGTACAGATACGCAGTATTTT
v_call: TRBV2; clone_size: NA; d_call: TRBD1; j_call: TRBJ2-7; cdr3_aa: CASSEFQTGGSYEQYF; cdr3_nt: TGTGCCAGCAGTGAATTCCAGACAGGGGGCTCCTACGAGCAGTACTTC
v_call: TRBV4-1; clone_size: NA; d_call: NA; j_call: TRBJ1-5; cdr3_aa: CASSLGVGQPQHF; cdr3_nt: TGCGCCAGCAGCCTAGGGGTCGGTCAGCCCCAGCATTTT
v_call: TRBV4-2; clone_size: NA; d_call: TRBD2; j_call: TRBJ2-7; cdr3_aa: CASSQDSGVSYYEQYF; cdr3_nt: TGTGCCAGCAGCCAAGATAGCGGGGTTTCTTACTACGAGCAGTACTTC
v_call: TRBV6-2/TRBV6-3; clone_size: NA; d_call: TRBD2; j_call: TRBJ2-1; cdr3_aa: CASSYSDGGEYNEQFF; cdr3_nt: TGTGCCAGCAGTTACTCGGACGGGGGGGAATACAATGAGCAGTTCTTC
v_call: TRBV6-2/TRBV6-3; clone_size: NA; d_call: NA; j_call: TRBJ1-2; cdr3_aa: CASSYLRGGDGYTF; cdr3_nt: TGTGCCAGCAGTTACCTGAGGGGAGGTGATGGCTACACCTTC
v_call: TRBV15; clone_size: NA; d_call: TRBD1; j_call: TRBJ2-7; cdr3_aa: CATSSPLGTGSDEQYF; cdr3_nt: TGTGCCACCAGCAGCCCACTGGGGACAGGGTCCGACGAGCAGTACTTC
v_call: TRBV29-1; clone_size: NA; d_call: NA; j_call: TRBJ2-1; cdr3_aa: CSVEQGQLWSSYNEQFF; cdr3_nt: TGCAGCGTTGAACAAGGACAGCTTTGGAGCTCCTACAATGAGCAGTTCTTC
v_call: TRBV19; clone_size: NA; d_call: NA; j_call: TRBJ2-6; cdr3_aa: CASSLSESSGANVLTF; cdr3_nt: TGTGCCAGTAGCCTAAGTGAGAGCTCTGGGGCCAACGTCCTGACTTTC
v_call: TRBV4-1; clone_size: once; d_call: NA; j_call: TRBJ2-6; cdr3_aa: CASSPLTGANVLTF; cdr3_nt: TGCGCCAGCAGCCCGTTGACAGGGGCCAACGTCCTGACTTTC
v_call: TRBV5-5; clone_size: few; d_call: TRBD2; j_call: TRBJ2-7; cdr3_aa: CASSLEPSGDYEQYF; cdr3_nt: TGTGCCAGCAGCTTGGAACCTAGCGGGGACTACGAGCAGTACTTC
v_call: TRBV12-3/TRBV12-4; clone_size: NA; d_call: NA; j_call: TRBJ2-1; cdr3_aa: CASSFTNPVAQFF; cdr3_nt: TGTGCCAGCAGTTTTACTAACCCGGTGGCGCAGTTCTTC
v_call: TRBV19; clone_size: NA; d_call: NA; j_call: TRBJ2-3; cdr3_aa: CASKQGTDTQYF; cdr3_nt: TGTGCCAGTAAACAGGGCACAGATACGCAGTATTTT
v_call: TRBV5-6; clone_size: NA; d_call: NA; j_call: TRBJ2-2; cdr3_aa: CASSLDRTFTGELFF; cdr3_nt: TGTGCCAGCAGCTTGGATCGGACTTTTACCGGGGAGCTGTTTTTT
v_call: TRBV6-1; clone_size: NA; d_call: TRBD1; j_call: TRBJ1-6; cdr3_aa: CASSEVMDRGNSPLHF; cdr3_nt: TGTGCCAGCAGTGAAGTAATGGACAGGGGTAATTCACCCCTCCACTTT
v_call: TRBV5-1; clone_size: NA; d_call: TRBD2; j_call: TRBJ2-7; cdr3_aa: CASSPPGRSGGKSYEQYF; cdr3_nt: TGCGCCAGCAGCCCACCCGGCCGGTCCGGGGGGAAGAGTTACGAGCAGTACTTC
v_call: TRBV13; clone_size: NA; d_call: TRBD2; j_call: TRBJ2-3; cdr3_aa: CASSPRLAGVRTDTQYF; cdr3_nt: TGTGCCAGCAGCCCCAGACTAGCGGGGGTCAGGACAGATACGCAGTATTTT
v_call: TRBV6-6; clone_size: NA; d_call: NA; j_call: TRBJ2-2; cdr3_aa: CASSYSGQNTGELFF; cdr3_nt: TGTGCCAGCAGTTACTCGGGACAGAACACCGGGGAGCTGTTTTTT
v_call: TRBV7-9; clone_size: NA; d_call: TRBD1; j_call: TRBJ2-7; cdr3_aa: CASSLTGVNEQYF; cdr3_nt: TGTGCCAGCAGCTTGACAGGGGTGAACGAGCAGTACTTC
v_call: TRBV28; clone_size: NA; d_call: NA; j_call: TRBJ2-1; cdr3_aa: CASGGAVGVNEQFF; cdr3_nt: TGTGCCAGCGGGGGGGCCGTCGGGGTGAATGAGCAGTTCTTC
v_call: TRBV2; clone_size: NA; d_call: TRBD1; j_call: TRBJ2-5; cdr3_aa: CASGGQIQETQYF; cdr3_nt: TGTGCCAGCGGGGGACAGATCCAAGAGACCCAGTACTTC
v_call: TRBV7-9; clone_size: once; d_call: TRBD2; j_call: TRBJ2-3; cdr3_aa: CASPGGRTDTQYF; cdr3_nt: TGTGCCAGCCCCGGCGGGAGGACAGATACGCAGTATTTT
v_call: TRBV11-2; clone_size: NA; d_call: TRBD1; j_call: TRBJ1-6; cdr3_aa: CASSPDRGFSPLHF; cdr3_nt: TGTGCCAGCAGCCCGGACAGGGGGTTTTCACCCCTCCACTTT
v_call: TRBV7-3; clone_size: NA; d_call: NA; j_call: TRBJ2-5; cdr3_aa: CASSPWAATETQYF; cdr3_nt: TGTGCCAGCAGCCCTTGGGCCGCGACAGAGACCCAGTACTTC
v_call: TRBV27; clone_size: NA; d_call: NA; j_call: TRBJ2-1; cdr3_aa: CASSFGANYNEQFF; cdr3_nt: TGTGCCAGCAGTTTTGGGGCCAACTACAATGAGCAGTTCTTC
v_call: TRBV5-1; clone_size: few; d_call: NA; j_call: TRBJ2-5; cdr3_aa: CASSLLGTQEETQYF; cdr3_nt: TGCGCCAGCAGCCTCCTAGGGACACAAGAAGAGACCCAGTACTTC
v_call: TRBV9; clone_size: NA; d_call: TRBD2; j_call: TRBJ2-1; cdr3_aa: CASSVVGGGPYEQFF; cdr3_nt: TGTGCCAGCAGCGTAGTTGGCGGGGGGCCCTATGAGCAGTTCTTC
v_call: TRBV19; clone_size: NA; d_call: NA; j_call: TRBJ1-2; cdr3_aa: CASNRQDRRSNYGYTF; cdr3_nt: TGTGCCAGTAATCGACAGGATCGCCGTTCTAACTATGGCTACACCTTC
v_call: TRBV30; clone_size: NA; d_call: NA; j_call: TRBJ1-4; cdr3_aa: CAWRSWRDNNEKLFF; cdr3_nt: TGTGCCTGGAGATCATGGAGGGATAATAATGAAAAACTGTTTTTT
v_call: TRBV2; clone_size: NA; d_call: TRBD1; j_call: TRBJ1-4; cdr3_aa: CASRNRGRREKLFF; cdr3_nt: TGTGCCAGCAGAAACAGGGGCCGGAGGGAAAAACTGTTTTTT
v_call: TRBV29-1; clone_size: once; d_call: NA; j_call: TRBJ2-2; cdr3_aa: CSVEGLGGELFF; cdr3_nt: TGCAGCGTTGAGGGCCTCGGCGGGGAGCTGTTTTTT
v_call: TRBV10-2; clone_size: NA; d_call: TRBD1; j_call: TRBJ1-6; cdr3_aa: CASSEPPTGRASPLHF; cdr3_nt: TGCGCCAGCAGTGAGCCTCCGACAGGGCGCGCTTCACCCCTCCACTTT
v_call: TRBV9; clone_size: NA; d_call: NA; j_call: TRBJ2-1; cdr3_aa: CASSVDGGHEQFF; cdr3_nt: TGTGCCAGCAGCGTAGATGGGGGCCATGAGCAGTTCTTC
v_call: TRBV24-1; clone_size: NA; d_call: NA; j_call: TRBJ1-3; cdr3_aa: CATSDEPGGGNTIYF; cdr3_nt: TGTGCCACCAGTGATGAGCCCGGGGGTGGAAACACCATATATTTT
v_call: TRBV2; clone_size: once; d_call: TRBD1; j_call: TRBJ1-1; cdr3_aa: CASSVNRGGTEAFF; cdr3_nt: TGTGCCAGCAGTGTTAACAGGGGAGGAACTGAAGCTTTCTTT
v_call: TRBV19; clone_size: NA; d_call: NA; j_call: TRBJ1-3; cdr3_aa: CASSPTRGYSGNTIYF; cdr3_nt: TGTGCCAGTAGTCCAACCCGGGGATACTCTGGAAACACCATATATTTT
v_call: TRBV11-2; clone_size: once; d_call: NA; j_call: TRBJ2-1; cdr3_aa: CASNSVSYNEQFF; cdr3_nt: TGTGCCAGCAATTCCGTTTCCTACAATGAGCAGTTCTTC